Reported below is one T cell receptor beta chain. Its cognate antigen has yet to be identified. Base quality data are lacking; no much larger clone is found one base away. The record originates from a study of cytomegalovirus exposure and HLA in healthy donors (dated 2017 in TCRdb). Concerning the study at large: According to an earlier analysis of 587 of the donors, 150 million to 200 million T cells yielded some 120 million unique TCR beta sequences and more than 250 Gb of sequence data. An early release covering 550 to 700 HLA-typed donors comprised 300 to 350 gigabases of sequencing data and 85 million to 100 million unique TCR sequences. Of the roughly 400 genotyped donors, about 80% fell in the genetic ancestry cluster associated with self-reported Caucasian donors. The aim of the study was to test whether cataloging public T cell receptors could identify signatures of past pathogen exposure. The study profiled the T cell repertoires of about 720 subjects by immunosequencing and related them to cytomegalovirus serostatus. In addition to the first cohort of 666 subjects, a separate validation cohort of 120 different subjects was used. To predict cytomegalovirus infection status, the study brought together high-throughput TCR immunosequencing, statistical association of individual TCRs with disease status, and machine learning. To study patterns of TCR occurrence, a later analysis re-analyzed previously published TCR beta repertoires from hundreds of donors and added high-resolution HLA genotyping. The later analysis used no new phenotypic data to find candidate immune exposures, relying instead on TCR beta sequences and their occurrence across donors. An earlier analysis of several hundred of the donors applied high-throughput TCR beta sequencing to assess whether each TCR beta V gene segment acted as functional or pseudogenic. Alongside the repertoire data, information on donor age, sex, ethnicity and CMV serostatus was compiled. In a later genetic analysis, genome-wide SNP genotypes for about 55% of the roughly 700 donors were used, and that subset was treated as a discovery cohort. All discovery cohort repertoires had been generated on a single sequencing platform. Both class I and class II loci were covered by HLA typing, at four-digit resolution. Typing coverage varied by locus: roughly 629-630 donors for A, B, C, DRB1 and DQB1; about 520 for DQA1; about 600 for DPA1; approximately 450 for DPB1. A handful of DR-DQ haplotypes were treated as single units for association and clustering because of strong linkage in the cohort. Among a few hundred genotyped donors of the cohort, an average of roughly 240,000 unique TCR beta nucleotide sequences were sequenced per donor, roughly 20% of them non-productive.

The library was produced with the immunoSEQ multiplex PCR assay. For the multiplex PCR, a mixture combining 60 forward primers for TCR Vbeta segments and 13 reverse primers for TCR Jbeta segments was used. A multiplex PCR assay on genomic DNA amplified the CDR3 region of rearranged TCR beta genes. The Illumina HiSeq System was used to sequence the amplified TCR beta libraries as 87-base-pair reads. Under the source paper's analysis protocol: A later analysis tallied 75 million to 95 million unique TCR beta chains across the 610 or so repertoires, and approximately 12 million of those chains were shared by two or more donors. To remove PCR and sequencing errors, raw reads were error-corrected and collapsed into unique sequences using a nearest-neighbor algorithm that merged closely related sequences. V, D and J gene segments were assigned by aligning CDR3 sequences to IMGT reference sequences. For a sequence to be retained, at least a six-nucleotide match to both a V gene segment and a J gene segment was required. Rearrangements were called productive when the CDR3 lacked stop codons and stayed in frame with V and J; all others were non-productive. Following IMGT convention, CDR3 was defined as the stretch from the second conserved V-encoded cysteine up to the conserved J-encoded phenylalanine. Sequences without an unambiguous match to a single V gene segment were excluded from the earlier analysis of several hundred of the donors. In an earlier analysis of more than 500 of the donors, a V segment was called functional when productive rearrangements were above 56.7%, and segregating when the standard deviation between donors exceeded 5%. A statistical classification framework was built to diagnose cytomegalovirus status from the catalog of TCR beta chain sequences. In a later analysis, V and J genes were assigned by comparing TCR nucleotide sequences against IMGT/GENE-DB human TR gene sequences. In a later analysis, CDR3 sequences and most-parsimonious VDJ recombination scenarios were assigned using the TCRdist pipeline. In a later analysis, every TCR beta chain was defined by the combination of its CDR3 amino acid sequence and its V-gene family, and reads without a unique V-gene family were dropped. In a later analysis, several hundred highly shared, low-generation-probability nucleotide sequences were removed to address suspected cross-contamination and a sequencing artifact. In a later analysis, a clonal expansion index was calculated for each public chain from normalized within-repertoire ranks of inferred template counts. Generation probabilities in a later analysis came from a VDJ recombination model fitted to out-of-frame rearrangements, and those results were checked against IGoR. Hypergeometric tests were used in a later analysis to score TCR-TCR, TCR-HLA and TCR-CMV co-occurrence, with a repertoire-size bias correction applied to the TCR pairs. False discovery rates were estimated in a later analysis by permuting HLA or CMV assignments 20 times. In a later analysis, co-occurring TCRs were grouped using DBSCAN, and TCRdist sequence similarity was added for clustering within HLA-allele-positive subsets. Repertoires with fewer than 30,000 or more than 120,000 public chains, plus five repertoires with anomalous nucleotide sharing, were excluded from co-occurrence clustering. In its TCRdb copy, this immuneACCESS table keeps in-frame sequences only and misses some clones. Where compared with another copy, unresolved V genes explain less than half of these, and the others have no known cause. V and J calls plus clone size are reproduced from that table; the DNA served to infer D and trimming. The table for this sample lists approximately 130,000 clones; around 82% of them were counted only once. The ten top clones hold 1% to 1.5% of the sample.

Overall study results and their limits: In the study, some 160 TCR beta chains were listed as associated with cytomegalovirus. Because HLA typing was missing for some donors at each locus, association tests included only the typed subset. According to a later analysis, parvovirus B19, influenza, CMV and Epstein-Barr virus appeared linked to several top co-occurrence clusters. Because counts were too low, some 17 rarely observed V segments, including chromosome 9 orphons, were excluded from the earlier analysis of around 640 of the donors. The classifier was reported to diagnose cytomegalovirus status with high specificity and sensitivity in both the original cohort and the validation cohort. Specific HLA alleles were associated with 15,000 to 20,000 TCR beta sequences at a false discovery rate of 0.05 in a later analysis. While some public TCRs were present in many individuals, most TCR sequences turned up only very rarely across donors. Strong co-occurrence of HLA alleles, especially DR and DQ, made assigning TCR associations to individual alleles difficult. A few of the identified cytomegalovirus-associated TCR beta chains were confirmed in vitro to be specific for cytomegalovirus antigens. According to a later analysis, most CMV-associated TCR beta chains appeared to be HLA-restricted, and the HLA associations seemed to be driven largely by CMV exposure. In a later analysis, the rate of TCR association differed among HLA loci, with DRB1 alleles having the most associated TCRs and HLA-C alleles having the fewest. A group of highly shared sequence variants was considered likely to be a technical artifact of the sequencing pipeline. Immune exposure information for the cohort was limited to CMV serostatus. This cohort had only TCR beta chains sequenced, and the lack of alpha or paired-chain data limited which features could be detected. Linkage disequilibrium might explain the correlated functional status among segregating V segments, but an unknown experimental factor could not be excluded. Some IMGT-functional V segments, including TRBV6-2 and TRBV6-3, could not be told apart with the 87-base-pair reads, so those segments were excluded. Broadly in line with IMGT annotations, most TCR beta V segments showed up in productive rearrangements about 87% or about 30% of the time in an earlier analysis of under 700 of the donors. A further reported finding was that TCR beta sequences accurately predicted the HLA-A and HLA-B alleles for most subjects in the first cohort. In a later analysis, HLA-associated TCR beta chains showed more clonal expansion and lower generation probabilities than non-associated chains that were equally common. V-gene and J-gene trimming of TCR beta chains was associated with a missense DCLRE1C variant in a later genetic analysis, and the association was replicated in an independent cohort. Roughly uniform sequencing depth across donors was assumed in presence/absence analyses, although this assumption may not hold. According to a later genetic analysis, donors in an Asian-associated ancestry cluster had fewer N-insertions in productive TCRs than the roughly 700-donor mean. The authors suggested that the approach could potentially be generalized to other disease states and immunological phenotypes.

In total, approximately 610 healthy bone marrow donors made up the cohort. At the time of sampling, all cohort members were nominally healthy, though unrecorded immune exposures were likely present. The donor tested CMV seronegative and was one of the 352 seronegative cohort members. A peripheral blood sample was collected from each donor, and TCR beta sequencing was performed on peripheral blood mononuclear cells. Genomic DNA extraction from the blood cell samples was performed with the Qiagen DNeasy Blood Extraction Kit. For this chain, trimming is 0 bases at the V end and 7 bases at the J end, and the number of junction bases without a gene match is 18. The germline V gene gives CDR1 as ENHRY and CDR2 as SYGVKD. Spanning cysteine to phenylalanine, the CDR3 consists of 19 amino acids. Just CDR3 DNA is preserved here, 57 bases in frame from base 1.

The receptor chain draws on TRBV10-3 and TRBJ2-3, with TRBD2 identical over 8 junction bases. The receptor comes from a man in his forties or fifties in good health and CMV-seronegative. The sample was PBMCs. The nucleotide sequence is TGTGCCATCAGTGAGTCGAGTATCGGGACTAGAGGTTCGTCATATACGCAGTATTTT. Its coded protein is CAISESSIGTRGSSYTQYF.